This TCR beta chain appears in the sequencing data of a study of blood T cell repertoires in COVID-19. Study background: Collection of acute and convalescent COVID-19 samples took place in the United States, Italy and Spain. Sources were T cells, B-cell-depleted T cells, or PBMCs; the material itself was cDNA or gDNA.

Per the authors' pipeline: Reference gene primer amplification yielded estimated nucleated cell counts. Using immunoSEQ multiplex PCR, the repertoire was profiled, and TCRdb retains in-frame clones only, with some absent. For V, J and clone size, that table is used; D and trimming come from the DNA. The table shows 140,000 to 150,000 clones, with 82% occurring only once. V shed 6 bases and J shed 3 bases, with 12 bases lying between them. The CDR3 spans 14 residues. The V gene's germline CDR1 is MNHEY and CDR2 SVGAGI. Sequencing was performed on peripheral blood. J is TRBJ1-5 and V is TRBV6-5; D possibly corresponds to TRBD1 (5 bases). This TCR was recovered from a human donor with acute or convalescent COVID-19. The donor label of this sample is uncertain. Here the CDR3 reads CASRRQLLNQPQHF. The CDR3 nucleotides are TGTGCCAGCAGGAGACAGCTACTCAATCAGCCCCAGCATTTT.